The 14 T cell receptor beta chains given below trace back to one sample, sequenced in a study of cytomegalovirus exposure and HLA in healthy donors. TCRdb's copy holds only in-frame clones and misses some; the assay was immunoSEQ multiplex PCR. The sample yields some 140,000 clones, approximately 87% seen once. The material sequenced was PBMCs. The receptor source for this set is a man aged 18 to 29 in good health and CMV-seronegative.

The chain carries TRBV10-2 and TRBJ2-7; perhaps TRBD2 as D (5 bases). Trimming removed 7 bases at V and 4 bases at J, with 8 bases between. Per the germline V gene, CDR1 is WSHSY and CDR2 is SAAADI. CDR3 length: 11 residues. The CDR3 here is CASKRDYEQYF. CDR3 DNA sequence: TGCGCCAGCAAGAGGGATTACGAGCAGTACTTC.

The genes are TRBV9 and TRBJ2-7; possibly TRBD1 for D (6 bases). This CDR3 is 14 amino acids long. Germline CDR1 reads SGDLS; CDR2 reads YYNGEE. V was cut by 2 bases and J by 5 bases, with 14 bases left in between. The CDR3 loop is CASSVTGSTNEQYF. CDR3 nucleotide sequence: TGTGCCAGCAGCGTCACAGGGTCAACCAACGAGCAGTACTTC.

This chain uses TRBV7-2 with TRBJ1-1, with TRBD1 as a possible D gene (5 bases). This CDR3 has 14 amino acids. CDR1 is SGHTA and CDR2 is FQGNSA in the germline V gene. V dropped 7 bases and J dropped 4 bases, with 16 bases sitting between them. The CDR3 region has the DNA TGTGCCAGCACCAGGTGGGGGGGAGGCACTGAAGCTTTCTTT. It is translated as CASTRWGGGTEAFF.

The chain carries TRBV18 and TRBJ2-2; the match to TRBD2 covers 8 bases. V shed 5 bases and J 1 base; nucleotides not matched to a gene: 3. Germline V gene lookup returns CDR1 KGHSH and CDR2 LQKENI. The CDR3 contains 15 residues. The chain's CDR3 is CASSGGLVNTGELFF. CDR3 nucleotides: TGTGCCAGCTCAGGGGGACTAGTGAACACCGGGGAGCTGTTTTTT.

DNA for the CDR3: TGCGCCAGCAGCCAAGTGGTCTCGCGGGGGGAGACCCAGTACTTC. It specifies CASSQVVSRGETQYF. The chain links TRBV4-3 to TRBJ2-5, with 7 nucleotides matching TRBD2. Germline CDR1 reads LGHNA; CDR2 reads YSLEER. This CDR3 is 15 amino acids long. Losses at the gene ends were 1 base for V and 5 bases for J; bases not matched to a gene: 7.

The rearrangement joins TRBV27 to TRBJ2-7; 11 nucleotides line up with TRBD1. From germline, CDR1 is MNHEY and CDR2 SMNVEV (reference sequence). Trimming removed 11 bases from V and 5 bases from J; junction bases left unmatched: 5. CDR3 length: 12 amino acids. Written as DNA, the CDR3 is TGTGCCGCCCGGGACAGGGGGAACGAGCAGTACTTC. As protein: CAARDRGNEQYF.

The chain recombines TRBV9 with TRBJ2-7; 7 bases map to TRBD2. This CDR3 region has 15 residues. V lost 3 bases, J lost 0 bases, and 6 bases stayed unmatched. Germline V gene data show CDR1 as SGDLS and CDR2 as YYNGEE. CDR3 sequence reads: CASSGGAGPSYEQYF. CDR3 in DNA: TGTGCCAGCAGCGGGGGAGCGGGACCCTCCTACGAGCAGTACTTC. Filled out from reference TRBV9 and TRBJ2-7, the complete variable domain reads DSGVTQTPKHLITATGQRVTLRCSPRSGDLSVYWYQQSLDQGLQFLIQYYNGEERAKGNILERFSAQQFPDLHSELNLSSLELGDSALYFCASSGGAGPSYEQYFGPGTRLTVT.

The rearrangement joins TRBV7-2 to TRBJ2-3; D is possibly TRBD2 (5 bases). V shed 5 bases and J shed 0 bases, with 9 bases lying between them. There are 14 residues in the CDR3. Germline values: CDR1 SGHTA, CDR2 FQGNSA. CDR3 DNA sequence: TGTGCCAGCAGCGCTCAGCGGAGCACAGATACGCAGTATTTT. Residues: CASSAQRSTDTQYF.

The rearrangement uses TRBV10-1 and TRBJ1-5; a weak D match, TRBD1 (6 bases). Germline loops: CDR1 WNHNN, CDR2 SYGVQD (reference sequence). The CDR3 has 15 amino acids. The ends were cut back, 6 bases at V and 2 bases at J, with 14 bases in the middle. The CDR3 DNA reads TGCGCCAGCAGAGACGGGACAATAGGCAATCAGCCCCAGCATTTT. It encodes CASRDGTIGNQPQHF.

As DNA, the CDR3 is TGTGCCAGCAGTGAAGGGCAAAATAAGGCCAAAAACATTCAGTACTTC. Protein sequence: CASSEGQNKAKNIQYF. V gene TRBV2 combines with J gene TRBJ2-4, with no clear D. CDR1 SNHLY and CDR2 FYNNEI come from the germline V gene. With 1 base removed from V and 1 base from J, the gap between germline ends came to 11 bases. There are 16 residues in the CDR3.

The chain is built from TRBV5-6 and TRBJ2-5; weak D call: TRBD2 (5 bases). The CDR3 totals 16 residues. The germline V and J ends were trimmed by 0 bases and 0 bases, with 12 bases remaining between them. Looked up from germline, CDR1 is SGHDT and CDR2 is YYEEEE. The CDR3, as DNA: TGTGCCAGCAGCTTGGGTCTGAACGGGGACCAAGAGACCCAGTACTTC. Encoded protein: CASSLGLNGDQETQYF.

The V and J genes are TRBV7-9 and TRBJ2-5; TRBD1 matches 8 bases. Germline CDR1 SEHNR, CDR2 FQNEAQ (reference sequence). Trimming at V came to 4 bases and at J to 5 bases, leaving 12 bases not matched to a gene. The CDR3 contains 16 residues. As DNA, the CDR3 is TGTGCCAGCAGCTCAGCCACGCAGGGGGCATGGGAGACCCAGTACTTC. It translates to CASSSATQGAWETQYF.

V gene TRBV25-1 combines with J gene TRBJ1-1; possibly TRBD1 for D (5 bases). The V gene's germline CDR1 is MGHDK and CDR2 SYGVNS. CDR3 length: 16 amino acids. V lost 2 bases and J lost 4, with 17 bases in between. CDR3 sequence reads: CASSEKAGKGSTEAFF. Written as DNA, the CDR3 is TGTGCCAGCAGTGAAAAGGCAGGGAAGGGCAGCACTGAAGCTTTCTTT. Full variable domain (outside the CDR3, taken from reference TRBV25-1 and TRBJ1-1): EADIYQTPRYLVIGTGKKITLECSQTMGHDKMYWYQQDPGMELHLIHYSYGVNSTEKGDLSSESTVSRIRTEHFPLTLESARPSHTSQYLCASSEKAGKGSTEAFFGQGTRLTVV.

CDR3 protein: CASSSKGALQETQYF. The CDR3 bases are TGTGCCAGCAGTTCCAAGGGGGCACTACAAGAGACCCAGTACTTC. The chain is built from TRBV6-5 and TRBJ2-5, with 7 positions matching TRBD1. V was pared by 4 bases and J by 2 bases, with 7 bases of the junction left unmatched. This CDR3 comprises 15 residues. Germline V gene lookup returns CDR1 MNHEY and CDR2 SVGAGI.